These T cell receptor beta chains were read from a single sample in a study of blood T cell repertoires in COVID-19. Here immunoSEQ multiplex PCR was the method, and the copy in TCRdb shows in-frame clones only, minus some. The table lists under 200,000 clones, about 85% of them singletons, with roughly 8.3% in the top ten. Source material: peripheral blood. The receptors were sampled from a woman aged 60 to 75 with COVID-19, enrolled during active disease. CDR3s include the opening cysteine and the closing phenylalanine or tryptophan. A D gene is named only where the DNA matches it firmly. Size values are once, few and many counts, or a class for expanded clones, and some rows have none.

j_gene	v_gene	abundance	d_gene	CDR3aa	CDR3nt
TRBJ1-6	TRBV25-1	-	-	CASSGVGGYNSPLHF	TGTGCCAGCAGTGGGGTCGGGGGGTATAATTCACCCCTCCACTTT
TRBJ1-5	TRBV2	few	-	CASSLQGPNQPQHF	TGTGCCAGCAGTTTACAGGGACCGAATCAGCCCCAGCATTTT
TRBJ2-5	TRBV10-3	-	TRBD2	CAISEASGGRETQYF	TGTGCCATCAGTGAGGCTAGCGGGGGGCGGGAGACCCAGTACTTC
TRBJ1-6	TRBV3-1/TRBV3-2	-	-	CASSRQVLNSPLHF	TGTGCCAGCAGCCGACAGGTTTTAAATTCACCCCTCCACTTT
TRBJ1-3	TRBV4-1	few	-	CASSLQQGTSGNTIYF	TGCGCCAGCAGCCTACAACAGGGTACTTCTGGAAACACCATATATTTT
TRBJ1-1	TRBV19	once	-	CASSIETGEAFF	TGTGCCAGTAGTATCGAAACAGGGGAAGCTTTCTTT
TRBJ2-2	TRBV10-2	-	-	CASSVPGDTGELFF	TGCGCCAGCAGTGTCCCGGGGGACACCGGGGAGCTGTTTTTT
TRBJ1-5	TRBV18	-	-	CASSRSGADQPQHF	TGTGCCAGCTCTCGGAGCGGGGCCGATCAGCCCCAGCATTTT
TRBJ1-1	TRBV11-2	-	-	CASRQQNMNTEAFF	TGTGCCAGCAGACAACAGAACATGAACACTGAAGCTTTCTTT
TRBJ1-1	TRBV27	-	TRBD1	CASSRTGTGNTEAFF	TGTGCCAGCAGCCGAACCGGGACAGGGAACACTGAAGCTTTCTTT
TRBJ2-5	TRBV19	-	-	CASSSSYLETQYF	TGTGCCAGTAGTTCCAGTTACCTAGAGACCCAGTACTTC
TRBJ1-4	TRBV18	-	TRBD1	CASSLTGGKNEKLFF	TGTGCCAGCTCGCTGACAGGGGGCAAGAATGAAAAACTGTTTTTT
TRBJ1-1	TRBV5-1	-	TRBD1	CASSITGQGYTEAFF	TGCGCCAGCAGCATCACGGGACAGGGCTACACTGAAGCTTTCTTT
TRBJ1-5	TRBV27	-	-	CASRGLSNQPQHF	TGTGCCAGCAGGGGGCTTAGCAATCAGCCCCAGCATTTT
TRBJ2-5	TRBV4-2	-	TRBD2	CASSQVEASGETQYF	TGTGCCAGCAGCCAAGTAGAGGCTAGCGGCGAGACCCAGTACTTC
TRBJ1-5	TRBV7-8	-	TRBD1	CASSLGGTGRRNQPQHF	TGTGCCAGCAGCTTAGGGGGGACAGGGCGTCGCAATCAGCCCCAGCATTTT
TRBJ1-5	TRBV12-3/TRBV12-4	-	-	CASSFGENQPQHF	TGTGCCAGCAGTTTCGGGGAAAATCAGCCCCAGCATTTT
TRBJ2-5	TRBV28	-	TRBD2	CASSTGGRGETQYF	TGTGCCAGCAGCACCGGGGGGAGGGGAGAGACCCAGTACTTC
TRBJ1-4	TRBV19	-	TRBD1	CASSLGQINEKLFF	TGTGCCAGTAGTCTGGGACAGATTAATGAAAAACTGTTTTTT
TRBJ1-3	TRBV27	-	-	CASREGHTIYF	TGTGCCAGCAGGGAGGGACACACCATATATTTT
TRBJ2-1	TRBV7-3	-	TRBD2	CASSAASGGHYNEQFF	TGTGCCAGCAGCGCAGCTAGCGGGGGCCACTACAATGAGCAGTTCTTC
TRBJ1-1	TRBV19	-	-	CASSIRGSTEAFF	TGTGCCAGTAGTATAAGAGGGTCGACTGAAGCTTTCTTT
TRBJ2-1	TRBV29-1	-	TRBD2	CSVENLRGLAANEQFF	TGCAGCGTTGAAAATCTTAGGGGACTAGCAGCCAATGAGCAGTTCTTC
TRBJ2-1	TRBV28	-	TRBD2	CASSFGASGYNEQFF	TGTGCCAGCAGTTTTGGGGCTAGCGGTTACAATGAGCAGTTCTTC
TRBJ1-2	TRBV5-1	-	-	CASSSLPGHRDGYTF	TGCGCCAGCAGCTCCCTACCGGGACATCGGGATGGCTACACCTTC
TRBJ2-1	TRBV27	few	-	CASSSRSRSPNNEQFF	TGTGCCAGCAGTTCTCGCAGCAGGTCTCCTAACAATGAGCAGTTCTTC
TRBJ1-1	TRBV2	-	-	CASSEEQGSQAFF	TGTGCCAGCAGTGAAGAACAGGGATCCCAAGCTTTCTTT
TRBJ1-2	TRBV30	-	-	CAWSEPKNSYTF	TGTGCCTGGAGTGAACCCAAGAACAGCTACACCTTC
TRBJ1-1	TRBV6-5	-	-	CATTLGAGRNTEAFF	TGTGCCACCACCCTGGGGGCAGGGAGGAACACTGAAGCTTTCTTT
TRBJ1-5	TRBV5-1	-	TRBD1	CASSWGQGNQPQHF	TGCGCCAGCAGCTGGGGACAGGGCAATCAGCCCCAGCATTTT
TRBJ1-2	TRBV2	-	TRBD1	CASNGQGGLYGYTF	TGTGCCAGCAATGGGCAGGGGGGCCTATATGGCTACACCTTC
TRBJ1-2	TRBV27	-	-	CASSERVTNYGYTF	TGTGCCAGCAGTGAGAGGGTGACTAACTATGGCTACACCTTC
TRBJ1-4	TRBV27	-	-	CASSFWGGNEKLFF	TGTGCCAGCAGTTTTTGGGGAGGAAATGAAAAACTGTTTTTT
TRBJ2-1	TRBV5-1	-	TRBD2	CASSWTSGSVNEQFF	TGCGCCAGCAGCTGGACTAGCGGGAGTGTAAATGAGCAGTTCTTC
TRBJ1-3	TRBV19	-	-	CASKATGSSGNTIYF	TGTGCCAGTAAGGCTACAGGCTCCTCTGGAAACACCATATATTTT
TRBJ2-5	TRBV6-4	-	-	CASSAQGGETQYF	TGTGCCAGCAGTGCCCAGGGGGGAGAGACCCAGTACTTC
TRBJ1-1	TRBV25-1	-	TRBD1	CASSKGQGATEAFF	TGTGCCAGCAGTAAAGGACAGGGGGCAACTGAAGCTTTCTTT
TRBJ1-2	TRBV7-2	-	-	CASSLGRTNYGYTF	TGTGCCAGCAGCTTAGGCAGAACTAACTATGGCTACACCTTC
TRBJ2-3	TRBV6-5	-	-	CASSRDGQSTDTQYF	TGTGCCAGCAGTCGAGACGGACAGAGCACAGATACGCAGTATTTT
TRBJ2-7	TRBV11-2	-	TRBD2	CASSPGLAGTYEQYF	TGTGCCAGCAGTCCGGGACTAGCGGGTACCTACGAGCAGTACTTC
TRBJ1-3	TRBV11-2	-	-	CASSLSDVGTIYF	TGTGCCAGCAGCTTAAGCGACGTGGGCACCATATATTTT
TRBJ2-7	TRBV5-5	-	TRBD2	CASSSTTSVGYEQYF	TGTGCCAGCAGCTCAACGACTAGCGTAGGCTACGAGCAGTACTTC
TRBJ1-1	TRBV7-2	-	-	CASSLNQANTEAFF	TGTGCCAGCAGCCTTAACCAGGCGAACACTGAAGCTTTCTTT
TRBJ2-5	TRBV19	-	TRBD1	CASRSQGQATETQYF	TGTGCCAGTAGAAGTCAGGGACAGGCGACGGAGACCCAGTACTTC
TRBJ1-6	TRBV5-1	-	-	CASSPVGGTLHF	TGCGCCAGCAGCCCGGTGGGGGGAACCCTCCACTTT
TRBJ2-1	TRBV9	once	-	CASSVVGGGLYEQFF	TGTGCCAGCAGCGTAGTCGGAGGAGGCTTGTATGAGCAGTTCTTC
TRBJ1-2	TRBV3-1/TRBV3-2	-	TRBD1	CASSQWDRPNYGYTF	TGTGCCAGCAGCCAATGGGACAGACCTAACTATGGCTACACCTTC
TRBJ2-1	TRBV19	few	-	CASSIAWTQYNEQFF	TGTGCCAGTAGTATAGCCTGGACACAATACAATGAGCAGTTCTTC
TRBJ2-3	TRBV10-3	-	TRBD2	CAISGGGATDTQYF	TGTGCCATCAGTGGCGGGGGGGCTACAGATACGCAGTATTTT
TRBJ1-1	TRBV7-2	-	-	CASRDRGLGTEAFF	TGTGCCAGCAGGGATAGGGGACTGGGGACTGAAGCTTTCTTT
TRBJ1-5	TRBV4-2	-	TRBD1	CASSQASGGGQPQHF	TGTGCCAGCAGCCAAGCCTCAGGGGGTGGGCAGCCCCAGCATTTT
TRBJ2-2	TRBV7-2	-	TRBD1	CASSWGQPPGELFF	TGTGCCAGCAGCTGGGGACAGCCTCCCGGGGAGCTGTTTTTT
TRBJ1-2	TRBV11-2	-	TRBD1	CASSVDRGNYGYTF	TGTGCCAGCAGCGTGGACAGGGGCAACTATGGCTACACCTTC
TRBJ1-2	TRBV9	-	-	CASSVGRSYGYTF	TGTGCCAGCAGCGTAGGGCGGTCCTATGGCTACACCTTC
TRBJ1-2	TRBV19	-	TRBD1	CASRRQGPTNYGYTF	TGTGCCAGTCGGCGACAGGGGCCTACTAACTATGGCTACACCTTC
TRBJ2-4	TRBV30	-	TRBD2	CAWSVGTSGGQNIQYF	TGTGCCTGGAGTGTAGGGACTAGCGGGGGCCAAAACATTCAGTACTTC
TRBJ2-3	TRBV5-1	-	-	CASSLGGGGWITDTQYF	TGCGCCAGCAGCTTGGGAGGAGGGGGCTGGATCACAGATACGCAGTATTTT
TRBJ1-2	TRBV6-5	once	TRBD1	CASRTGGPLNYGYTF	TGTGCCAGCAGGACAGGGGGCCCGCTTAACTATGGCTACACCTTC
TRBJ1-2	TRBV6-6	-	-	CASRPGLGRAGDYGYTF	TGTGCCAGCCGTCCCGGGTTGGGGAGGGCAGGAGACTATGGCTACACCTTC
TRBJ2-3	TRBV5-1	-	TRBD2	CASSLVVGRVQDTQYF	TGCGCCAGCAGCTTGGTCGTAGGGAGGGTGCAAGATACGCAGTATTTT